A single sample gave rise to the 30 T cell receptor beta chains below, sequenced in a study of blood T cell repertoires in COVID-19. The repertoire was sequenced with immunoSEQ multiplex PCR; TCRdb's copy has only in-frame clones and lacks some. The table shows about 160,000 clones, with 82% occurring only once. The sample was peripheral blood. These receptors were collected from a woman between 40 and 55 years old with COVID-19, enrolled during active disease.

The V and J genes are TRBV15 and TRBJ2-5; 7 nucleotides agree with TRBD1. This CDR3 is built from 14 residues. The V gene's germline CDR1 is LNHNV and CDR2 YYDKDF (reference sequence). The V segment lost 4 bases and the J segment 5 bases; nucleotides outside the gene matches: 7. The CDR3 sequence is CATSTRQGTETQYF. The DNA of the CDR3 is TGTGCCACCAGCACAAGACAGGGAACGGAGACCCAGTACTTC.

This clone was picked up one time. The sample has other DNA sequences that encode this CDR3 too. The genes are TRBV30 and TRBJ1-1; D perhaps matches TRBD1 (5 bases). The CDR3 is made up of 13 amino acids. Germline V gene lookup returns CDR1 GTSNPN and CDR2 SVGIG (reference sequence). The V gene lost 1 base and the J gene lost 3 bases, with 9 bases spanning the gap. The CDR3: CAWSEGSHTEAFF. CDR3 bases: TGTGCCTGGAGTGAGGGGTCGCACACTGAAGCTTTCTTT.

The V and J genes are TRBV18 and TRBJ2-2; TRBD1 matches 9 bases. The junction had 4 bases not matched to a gene; V was cut back by 1 base and J by 4 bases. Looked up from germline, CDR1 is KGHSH and CDR2 is LQKENI. The CDR3 sequence is 16 residues long. As DNA, the CDR3 is TGTGCCAGCTCACCACAGACAGGGGGAAGCACCGGGGAGCTGTTTTTT. Translation gives CASSPQTGGSTGELFF. Complete variable domain (other parts from reference TRBV18 and TRBJ2-2): NAGVMQNPRHLVRRRGQEARLRCSPMKGHSHVYWYRQLPEEGLKFMVYLQKENIIDESGMPKERFSAEFPKEGPSILRIQQVVRGDSAAYFCASSPQTGGSTGELFFGEGSRLTVL.

V usage is TRBV11-2 and J usage is TRBJ2-2; possibly TRBD2 for D (5 bases). V was pared by 3 bases and J by 2 bases, with 10 bases between. Per the germline V gene, CDR1 is SGHAT and CDR2 is FQNNGV. The CDR3 spans 15 residues. CDR3 in DNA: TGTGCCAGCAGCTTCTCGCGGGTCAACACCGGGGAGCTGTTTTTT. Translating it yields CASSFSRVNTGELFF.

This clone was counted at least ten times. This chain links TRBV4-1 with TRBJ2-3, with D perhaps matching TRBD1 (5 bases). The CDR3 contains 18 residues. The germline V and J ends were trimmed by 0 bases and 0 bases, with 16 bases remaining between them. Germline V gene lookup returns CDR1 MGHRA and CDR2 YSYEKL. The CDR3 DNA reads as TGCGCCAGCAGCCAAGAGCCGCTCAGGGTGAGGAGCACAGATACGCAGTATTTT. Amino acid sequence: CASSQEPLRVRSTDTQYF.

This rearrangement joins TRBV6-2 or TRBV6-3 to TRBJ1-5; a possible D gene is TRBD1 (6 bases). Trimming took 6 bases from V and 4 from J, leaving 10 bases between them. Germline V lookup: CDR1 MNHEY, CDR2 SVGEGT. This CDR3 spans 13 amino acids. The CDR3 protein is CASSQGPNQPQHF. As DNA, the CDR3 is TGTGCCAGCAGCCAGGGGCCTAATCAGCCCCAGCATTTT.

This rearrangement joins TRBV7-9 to TRBJ1-1; maybe TRBD1 (6 bases). Germline-derived CDR1 and CDR2 are SEHNR and FQNEAQ (reference sequence). The CDR3 contains 19 residues. Trimming pared 10 bases from V and 0 bases from J, leaving 30 bases between. CDR3 sequence: CAITLQGDATGSMNTEAFF. DNA of the CDR3: TGTGCCATCACCCTACAAGGGGACGCGACAGGTTCTATGAACACTGAAGCTTTCTTT.

The genes are TRBV5-1 and TRBJ2-7; D is uncertain. CDR3 length: 14 residues. V was shortened by 2 bases and J by 0 bases, with 9 bases between the two germline ends. The germline gives CDR1 SGHRS, CDR2 YFSETQ. CDR3 coding DNA: TGCGCCAGCAGCTTCCACGAGAGCTCCTACGAGCAGTACTTC. It yields the protein CASSFHESSYEQYF.

The J gene is TRBJ2-2, the V gene TRBV11-3; TRBD2 might be the D (6 bases). V was cut by 6 bases and J by 0 bases, with 8 bases left in between. The CDR3 consists of 14 residues. The germline CDR1 and CDR2 sequences are SGHNT and YENEEA. The CDR3 protein is CASRGTSNTGELFF. CDR3 nucleotides: TGTGCCAGCAGGGGGACTTCGAACACCGGGGAGCTGTTTTTT.

The chain combines TRBV2 with TRBJ1-4; a weak D match, TRBD1 (6 bases). The CDR3 spans 13 residues. Between the trimmed V and J ends, which lost 4 bases and 8 bases, there was a span of 11 bases. The V gene's germline CDR1 is SNHLY and CDR2 FYNNEI. In DNA, the CDR3 is TGTGCCAGCAGTGGAGACAGGTGGGAAAAACTGTTTTTT. This encodes CASSGDRWEKLFF.

The J gene is TRBJ2-1, the V gene TRBV2, with a possible D match to TRBD1 (5 bases). This CDR3 is built from 16 residues. The V gene's germline CDR1 is SNHLY and CDR2 FYNNEI. Trimming took 3 bases from V and 11 from J, leaving 23 bases between them. In nucleotides, the CDR3 is TGTGCCAGCAGTGACCATGACAGAAGAATACAAATCCAGCAGTTCTTC. It yields the protein CASSDHDRRIQIQQFF.

V is TRBV5-8 and J is TRBJ2-1; no clear D. This CDR3 spans 14 amino acids. Germline V gives CDR1 SGHTS, CDR2 YDEGEE. The V end was cut by 0 bases, the J end by 0 bases, with 4 bases between. CDR3 in amino acids: CASSLGVSYNEQFF. The CDR3, as DNA: TGTGCCAGCAGCTTGGGCGTCTCCTACAATGAGCAGTTCTTC.

The chain carries TRBV20-1 and TRBJ1-5; maybe TRBD1 (5 bases). Germline-derived CDR1 and CDR2 are DFQATT and SNEGSKA (reference sequence). The CDR3 has 18 amino acids. V was shortened by 3 bases and J by 4 bases, with 25 bases between the two germline ends. The CDR3 reads CSASWGGWRGETNQPQHF. In DNA form, the CDR3 reads TGCAGTGCTAGTTGGGGGGGGTGGAGGGGCGAGACTAATCAGCCCCAGCATTTT.

CDR3 loop: CASSYDGSKRETQYF. The DNA for the CDR3 is TGTGCCAGCAGTTACGATGGGAGTAAGAGAGAGACCCAGTACTTC. V and J are TRBV6-5 and TRBJ2-5; weak D call: TRBD2 (5 bases). Germline CDR1 and CDR2: MNHEY and SVGAGI. This CDR3 has 15 amino acids. With 2 bases removed from V and 4 bases from J, the gap between germline ends came to 14 bases.

The chain employs TRBV27 and TRBJ1-1; a possible D gene is TRBD1 (6 bases). Trimming stripped 6 bases from V and 7 bases from J, with 15 bases between. This CDR3 is built from 13 residues. CDR1 is MNHEY and CDR2 is SMNVEV in the germline V gene (reference sequence). The DNA for the CDR3 is TGTGCCAGCAGGGCCCCGGGACACTTTGAAGCTTTCTTT. Protein sequence: CASRAPGHFEAFF.

This chain joins TRBV5-8 and TRBJ2-1; perhaps TRBD2 as D (6 bases). The CDR3 is 16 residues long. CDR1 is SGHTS, CDR2 YDEGEE, per germline. V was shortened by 4 bases and J by 0 bases, with 14 bases between the two germline ends. The CDR3 DNA reads as TGTGCCAGCAGCGCGTACGGGGGTCACTCCTACAATGAGCAGTTCTTC. This translates into CASSAYGGHSYNEQFF.

V and J are TRBV19 and TRBJ1-6, with a tentative D call TRBD1 (5 bases). The CDR3 runs 15 residues. V gave up 3 bases and J gave up 7 bases, with 13 bases separating them. Looked up from germline, CDR1 is LNHDA and CDR2 is SQIVND (reference sequence). The CDR3 region is CASSIQGADNSPLHF. CDR3 nucleotide sequence: TGTGCCAGTAGTATTCAAGGGGCGGACAATTCACCCCTCCACTTT.

V usage is TRBV19 and J usage is TRBJ2-2, with 11 bases lining up with TRBD2. CDR1 is LNHDA, CDR2 SQIVND, per germline (reference sequence). V shed 3 bases and J 7 bases; nucleotides not matched to a gene: 10. The CDR3 contains 17 residues. CDR3 nucleotides: TGTGCCAGTAGTATCGGTGTTAGCGGGGGGGCCGGCGGGGAGCTGTTTTTT. It is translated as CASSIGVSGGAGGELFF.

The chain recombines TRBV9 with TRBJ1-5; D gene unclear. Trimming cost V 3 bases and J 1 base, with 8 bases left between them. The CDR3 is 14 residues long. Per the germline V gene, CDR1 is SGDLS and CDR2 is YYNGEE. CDR3 bases: TGTGCCAGCAGCGAGAGGGAAAGCAATCAGCCCCAGCATTTT. Translated, it gives CASSERESNQPQHF.

The gene calls are TRBV10-1 and TRBJ1-1; 7 nucleotides match TRBD1. CDR1 and CDR2 (germline): WNHNN, SYGVQD (reference sequence). The CDR3 is 14 residues long. The V gene end was trimmed by 0 bases and the J gene end by 7 bases; junction bases not matched to a gene: 5. The CDR3 DNA reads TGCGCCAGCAGTGAGTCCGGACAGGACAATGAAGCTTTCTTT. Encoded protein: CASSESGQDNEAFF.

The V gene is TRBV18, the J gene TRBJ2-3; TRBD1 might be the D (7 bases). Looked up from germline, CDR1 is KGHSH and CDR2 is LQKENI. Trimming cost V 3 bases and J 3 bases, with 25 bases left between them. The CDR3 consists of 19 residues. The CDR3 reads CASSPFNPSGGSKTDTQYF. As DNA, the CDR3 is TGTGCCAGCTCACCGTTTAACCCATCAGGGGGGTCCAAAACAGATACGCAGTATTTT.

The rearrangement joins TRBV7-3 to TRBJ2-3; possibly TRBD2 for D (5 bases). V was shortened by 6 bases and J by 3 bases, with 16 bases between the two germline ends. Per the germline V gene, CDR1 is SGHTA and CDR2 is FQGTGA. This CDR3 has 15 amino acids. The CDR3 DNA follows: TGTGCCAGCAGTCTCGGGATCCCTAGAACAGATACGCAGTATTTT. Amino acid sequence: CASSLGIPRTDTQYF.

The chain links TRBV29-1 to TRBJ1-2; D is unclear. Germline V gene lookup returns CDR1 SQVTM and CDR2 ANQGSEA. V was clipped by 4 bases and J by 3 bases, with 9 bases between them. The CDR3 contains 12 residues. CDR3 protein: CSVALQYYGYTF. The CDR3 DNA is TGCAGCGTTGCCTTGCAGTACTATGGCTACACCTTC.

This chain joins TRBV7-6 and TRBJ2-1; possible D gene TRBD2, 5 bases. Germline V gene sequence: CDR1 SGHVS, CDR2 FNYEAQ. The CDR3 is 15 residues long. V lost 3 bases to trimming and J lost 8 bases, with 17 bases between them. CDR3 in DNA: TGTGCCAGCAGCTTTAGCACTGGGAGTTTCGATGAGCAGTTCTTC. Translated, it gives CASSFSTGSFDEQFF.

V gene TRBV10-3 combines with J gene TRBJ1-4; 10 bases are shared with TRBD1. In germline, CDR1 is ENHRY, CDR2 SYGVKD. This CDR3 has 15 amino acids. With V trimmed by 5 bases and J by 6 bases, 6 bases remained unmatched. The CDR3: CAISKTGGGDEKLFF. As DNA, the CDR3 is TGTGCCATCAGTAAGACAGGGGGCGGGGATGAAAAACTGTTTTTT.

The chain is built from TRBV28 and TRBJ2-2; possible D gene TRBD2, 6 bases. This CDR3 is built from 15 residues. Trimming took off 6 bases at V and 4 bases at J, with 15 bases between the two ends. Germline V gene lookup returns CDR1 MDHEN and CDR2 SYDVKM. Here the CDR3 reads CASSSWGESTGELFF. The DNA for the CDR3 is TGTGCCAGCAGCTCGTGGGGGGAGAGCACCGGGGAGCTGTTTTTT.

The chain combines TRBV10-2 with TRBJ2-2; the match to TRBD1 covers 10 bases. V lost 7 bases and J lost 6; bases outside the gene matches: 5. The V gene's germline CDR1 is WSHSY and CDR2 SAAADI. The CDR3 has 14 amino acids. This CDR3 is CASTRDRGAGELFF. The CDR3 DNA reads TGCGCCAGCACACGGGACAGGGGTGCCGGGGAGCTGTTTTTT.

The chain links TRBV3-1 (or the pseudogene TRBV3-2) to TRBJ2-1; no clear D gene. CDR1 is LGHDT, CDR2 YNNKEL, per germline (reference sequence). Trimming cost V 4 bases and J 5 bases, with 18 bases left between them. This CDR3 is 16 amino acids long. The CDR3 DNA is TGTGCCAGCAGCCTGTCCGACCTGAGGTCGCACAATGAGCAGTTCTTC. Protein sequence: CASSLSDLRSHNEQFF.

The chain is built from TRBV19 and TRBJ2-1, with D tentatively TRBD1 (7 bases). The germline V gene has CDR1 LNHDA and CDR2 SQIVND (reference sequence). V was shortened by 6 bases and J by 10 bases, with 25 bases between the two germline ends. The CDR3 is made up of 16 amino acids. CDR3 nucleotides: TGTGCCAGTAGCCCTAGAGGGGCCCGGGAGACAGGGGAGCAGTTCTTC. Amino acids: CASSPRGARETGEQFF.

This chain uses TRBV19 with TRBJ1-2; a possible D gene is TRBD1 (6 bases). V gave up 1 base and J gave up 7 bases, with 10 bases separating them. The CDR3 runs 13 residues. The V gene's germline CDR1 is LNHDA and CDR2 SQIVND (reference sequence). DNA of the CDR3: TGTGCCAGTAGTATAGGTGGCAGGGGTGGCTACACCTTC. Protein product: CASSIGGRGGYTF.